This T cell receptor (beta chain) was sequenced during a study of shared clonotypes between healthy human individuals. Repertoires were generated with immunoSEQ multiplex PCR, while TCRdb's copy carries only in-frame clones and drops some. Altogether a few hundred thousand clones are present, roughly 96% being singletons, with the ten largest covering around 0.3%. The authors combined CD45RO+ cells with CCR7-negative CD45RA+ TemRA cells as CD8 memory. In germline, CDR1 is SGHRS, CDR2 YFSETQ. J lost 7 bases, V lost 4 bases, and 12 bases had no gene match. This CDR3 region has 18 residues. The specimen was memory CD8+ T cells sorted from blood. Subset defined: CD45RO+ cells pooled with CCR7-negative TemRA cells. The receptor comes from a man in his thirties or forties in good health. V is TRBV5-1 and J is TRBJ2-2, with 14 bases matching TRBD2. CDR3 in amino acids: CASSPTVTSGRAGGELFF. The CDR3 DNA reads as TGCGCCAGCAGCCCAACGGTGACTAGCGGGAGGGCCGGCGGGGAGCTGTTTTTT.